A selection of T cell receptor beta chains follows, all from one sample in a study of T-cell reconstitution after alpha-beta-depleted transplantation in children. MiXCR, run by TCRdb on the PCR reads, gives a single entry per CDR3 protein. There are 350,000 to 450,000 distinct CDR3 sequences in the sample; 20% occur only once, and approximately 3.8% lies in the top ten. The sequenced sample was PBMCs from the stem cell graft donor, obtained from the stem cell graft. The source is a human donor who donated a stem cell graft to a child with acute myeloid leukemia. Both conserved end residues are part of each CDR3. D genes are given only for firm matches. The size entry is marked missing in some rows and otherwise reads once, few, many or a size class.

DNA | CDR3 | J | V | D | size
TGTGCCAGCTCACCTGGACTAGCGGGTTCAAATGAGCAGTTCTTC | CASSPGLAGSNEQFF | TRBJ2-1 | TRBV18 | TRBD2 | .
TGCGCCAGCAGCCCGCCGGGACTAGCGGGAGTGGGGGAGCAGTTCTTC | CASSPPGLAGVGEQFF | TRBJ2-1 | TRBV5-1 | TRBD2 | once
TGTGCCAGCAGTTTGTTGCAAGGAGAAGGCTCCTATAATTCACCCCTCCACTTT | CASSLLQGEGSYNSPLHF | TRBJ1-6 | TRBV12-3/TRBV12-4 | . | .
TGTGCCAGCTCACCTCTACCCAGCGGGGCTAACAATGAGCAGTTCTTC | CASSPLPSGANNEQFF | TRBJ2-1 | TRBV18 | TRBD2 | .
TGTGCCAGCAGTTTATATGCAGGGGTTGAGACAGATACGCAGTATTTT | CASSLYAGVETDTQYF | TRBJ2-3 | TRBV28 | . | many
TGCGCCAGCAGCTTAGGCGGGACATCCAACAATGAGCAGTTCTTC | CASSLGGTSNNEQFF | TRBJ2-1 | TRBV5-1 | . | many
TGCGCCAGCAGCTTTCTTGCGAACACTGAAGCTTTCTTT | CASSFLANTEAFF | TRBJ1-1 | TRBV5-1 | . | few
TGTGCCAGCTCGATACAGGGGTTTTCGACAGATACGCAGTATTTT | CASSIQGFSTDTQYF | TRBJ2-3 | TRBV27 | TRBD1 | few
TGTGCCATCAGTGACCCGAGCACAGATACGCAGTATTTT | CAISDPSTDTQYF | TRBJ2-3 | TRBV10-3 | . | many
TGCAGCGTTGAAGAAAGCCGGGGGGCCCTCCACTTT | CSVEESRGALHF | TRBJ1-6 | TRBV29-1 | . | .